This T cell receptor (beta chain) is from a study of tumor and adjacent non-tumor tissue in lung cancer. A modified ARM-PCR protocol with three rounds of nested PCR amplified TCRbeta. TCRdb re-called the multiplex PCR reads with MiXCR, one entry per CDR3 protein. The sample has 200,000 to 250,000 distinct CDR3 sequences, 60% to 85% seen once. RNA was extracted from bulk tissue without any cell sorting. Chemotherapy-naive patients with new lung cancer underwent thoracic surgery in China, August–November 2014. Germline-derived CDR1 and CDR2 are SGHVS and FQNEAQ. The V gene lost 8 bases and the J gene lost 5 bases, with 13 bases spanning the gap. The CDR3 is 12 amino acids.

The sample taken for sequencing was lung tumor tissue. This sequence originates from a man aged 55 to 70 with non-small cell lung cancer. The rearrangement joins TRBV7-8 to TRBJ2-7; D not resolved. This chain's CDR3 is CASLDSVNEQYF. The CDR3 DNA sequence: TGTGCCAGCCTCGATAGTGTTAACGAGCAGTACTTC.